A selection of T cell receptor beta chains follows, all from one sample in a study of human T cells and chemical hapten exposure. TCRdb re-analysed the RACE reads in MiXCR, keeping a single row per CDR3 protein. The profile covers tens of thousands of distinct CDR3 sequences, with around a tenth appearing a single time and 13% to 15% taken by the ten largest. The source was whole blood, collected in connection with sensitization to the hapten diphenylcyclopropenone (DPC). The receptors were sampled from a woman aged 40 to 55 with alopecia areata. Some clones in this sample may be carry-over from other donors' samples. Each CDR3 is given with its conserved first and last residue. D genes are given only for firm matches. The size entry is marked missing in some rows and otherwise reads once, few, many or a size class.

D	V	J	size	CDR3	DNA
TRBD2	TRBV7-2	TRBJ2-3	.	CASSLGGGVTDTQYF	TGTGCCAGCAGCTTAGGCGGGGGGGTCACAGATACGCAGTATTTT
TRBD1	TRBV6-1	TRBJ2-2	many	CASSARNFQGAYTGELFF	TGTGCCAGCAGTGCCCGGAACTTCCAGGGGGCGTACACCGGGGAGCTGTTTTTT
.	TRBV18	TRBJ2-5	many	CASSPVDQETQYF	TGTGCCAGCTCACCAGTAGATCAAGAGACCCAGTACTTC
TRBD2	TRBV5-5	TRBJ2-3	few	CASSPLPAGGGLDTQYF	TGTGCCAGCAGCCCCCTACCGGCGGGGGGGGGATTAGATACGCAGTATTTT
.	TRBV3-1	TRBJ2-7	many	CASSQGFLRRTYEQYF	TGTGCCAGCAGCCAAGGGTTCTTACGTCGGACCTACGAGCAGTACTTC
.	TRBV6-5	TRBJ1-1	few	CASSYSRRMNTEAFF	TGTGCCAGCAGTTACTCGAGGAGGATGAACACTGAAGCTTTCTTT
.	TRBV27	TRBJ1-1	few	CASSSSTDLNTEAFF	TGTGCCAGCAGTTCCTCGACAGATCTGAACACTGAAGCTTTCTTT
.	TRBV6-2/TRBV6-3	TRBJ1-2	many	CASSFQGADYGYTF	TGTGCCAGCAGTTTTCAGGGTGCGGACTATGGCTACACCTTC
.	TRBV19	TRBJ2-2	.	CASNSGPNTGELFF	TGTGCCAGTAACTCTGGGCCGAACACCGGGGAGCTGTTTTTT
.	TRBV29-1	TRBJ2-5	many	CSVAGGTPQETQYF	TGCAGCGTTGCCGGAGGGACTCCACAAGAGACCCAGTACTTC
TRBD1	TRBV7-3	TRBJ2-7	many	CASSPTGNSYEQYF	TGTGCCAGCAGCCCGACAGGGAACTCCTACGAGCAGTACTTC
TRBD2	TRBV7-8	TRBJ2-1	few	CASSWNGGAQSNEQFF	TGTGCCAGCAGCTGGAACGGGGGGGCCCAGAGTAATGAGCAGTTCTTC
TRBD1	TRBV7-2	TRBJ2-5	.	CASSPTGSHQVAETQYF	TGTGCCAGCAGCCCGACAGGGTCCCACCAAGTCGCGGAGACCCAGTACTTC
.	TRBV19	TRBJ1-6	many	CASGKIYNSPLHF	TGTGCCAGTGGGAAAATCTATAATTCACCCCTCCACTTT
.	TRBV30	TRBJ1-5	few	CAWSPALNQPQHF	TGTGCCTGGAGCCCGGCCCTCAATCAGCCCCAGCATTTT
TRBD1	TRBV5-1	TRBJ1-4	few	CASSSGTGSEKLFF	TGCGCCAGCAGCTCCGGGACAGGGAGTGAAAAACTGTTTTTT
.	TRBV5-1	TRBJ1-2	.	CASSPDGQQGYGYTF	TGCGCCAGCAGCCCCGATGGTCAACAGGGCTATGGCTACACCTTC
.	TRBV11-2	TRBJ2-3	few	CASSPPFGRTDTQYF	TGTGCCAGCAGCCCCCCCTTCGGACGCACAGATACGCAGTATTTT
.	TRBV5-1	TRBJ1-1	.	CASSSDPNFNTEAFF	TGCGCCAGCAGCTCGGACCCGAACTTCAACACTGAAGCTTTCTTT
TRBD1	TRBV4-2	TRBJ1-1	.	CASSHGQENTEAFF	TGTGCCAGCAGCCACGGACAGGAGAACACTGAAGCTTTCTTT
.	TRBV7-2	TRBJ2-3	.	CASSFPGTDTQYF	TGTGCCAGCAGCTTCCCTGGCACAGATACGCAGTATTTT
TRBD2	TRBV20-1	TRBJ2-1	many	CSAKPGLAGVVNEQFF	TGCAGTGCCAAACCGGGACTAGCGGGGGTGGTCAATGAGCAGTTCTTC
.	TRBV4-2	TRBJ2-5	many	CASSQEPGQETQYF	TGTGCCAGCAGCCAAGAGCCAGGCCAAGAGACCCAGTACTTC
.	TRBV28	TRBJ1-5	many	CAGGTGSNQPQHF	TGTGCCGGAGGAACGGGTAGCAATCAGCCCCAGCATTTT
TRBD1	TRBV19	TRBJ1-5	many	CASTTRTGLSQPQHF	TGTGCCAGTACCACCCGGACAGGGTTATCTCAGCCCCAGCATTTT
.	TRBV2	TRBJ2-2	many	CASKIVSTNTGELFF	TGTGCCAGCAAAATAGTGTCCACAAACACCGGGGAGCTGTTTTTT
.	TRBV5-8	TRBJ2-1	many	CASSGLFSYNEQFF	TGTGCCAGCAGCGGACTGTTCTCCTACAATGAGCAGTTCTTC
.	TRBV14	TRBJ1-1	many	CASSQGVETPKGAFF	TGTGCCAGCAGCCAAGGGGTCGAGACCCCAAAGGGAGCTTTCTTT
.	TRBV4-1	TRBJ1-6	many	CASSQSTYNSPLHF	TGCGCCAGCAGCCAAAGTACCTATAATTCACCCCTCCACTTT
.	TRBV29-1	TRBJ1-1	.	CSARGVNTEAFF	TGCAGCGCTAGGGGAGTGAACACTGAAGCTTTCTTT
.	TRBV5-4	TRBJ2-5	many	CASSFSAGQESQYF	TGTGCCAGCAGCTTTAGCGCAGGCCAAGAGAGCCAGTACTTC
TRBD1	TRBV12-3/TRBV12-4	TRBJ2-7	many	CASSLSRGPLYF	TGTGCCAGCAGTTTGTCTAGGGGGCCCCTGTACTTC
TRBD2	TRBV7-3	TRBJ2-5	few	CASSLGPGGGAETQYF	TGTGCCAGCAGCTTAGGTCCTGGCGGGGGGGCGGAGACCCAGTACTTC
.	TRBV4-1	TRBJ2-7	few	CASSLQSGDNYEQYF	TGCGCCAGCAGCCTACAAAGCGGGGACAATTACGAGCAGTACTTC
TRBD1	TRBV7-9	TRBJ2-1	many	CASSMGTGSYNEQFF	TGTGCCAGCAGTATGGGGACAGGAAGCTACAATGAGCAGTTCTTC
.	TRBV6-4	TRBJ2-2	many	CASSEDAANTGELFF	TGTGCCAGCAGTGAGGACGCCGCGAACACCGGGGAGCTGTTTTTT
TRBD1	TRBV2	TRBJ1-5	many	CASRGDREESNQPQHF	TGTGCCAGCAGGGGTGACAGGGAGGAGAGCAATCAGCCCCAGCATTTT
.	TRBV4-1	TRBJ1-3	many	CASSLRPGMPDTIYF	TGCGCCAGCAGCTTACGCCCTGGGATGCCGGACACCATATATTTT
.	TRBV7-2	TRBJ1-2	few	CASSLATGPTGYGYTF	TGTGCCAGCAGCTTAGCAACAGGGCCCACGGGCTATGGCTACACCTTC
.	TRBV29-1	TRBJ2-3	few	CSVTGSTDTQYF	TGCAGCGTTACTGGCAGCACAGATACGCAGTATTTT
.	TRBV29-1	TRBJ1-4	many	CSVAGTGNEKLFF	TGCAGCGTTGCCGGGACCGGGAACGAAAAACTGTTTTTT
TRBD2	TRBV7-3	TRBJ2-7	few	CASSLTSGDYEQYF	TGTGCCAGCAGCTTAACTAGCGGGGACTACGAGCAGTACTTC
TRBD2	TRBV6-6	TRBJ2-3	.	CASSGGSGVDTQYF	TGTGCCAGCAGCGGGGGGTCTGGTGTAGATACGCAGTATTTT
TRBD1	TRBV5-4	TRBJ1-4	many	CASSLEETGENVGEKLFF	TGTGCCAGCAGCTTGGAGGAGACAGGGGAGAATGTCGGTGAAAAACTGTTTTTT
.	TRBV30	TRBJ2-7	medium-sized	CAWSQAYEQYF	TGTGCCTGGAGTCAGGCCTACGAGCAGTACTTC
.	TRBV30	TRBJ2-3	many	CAWSVQSVDTQYF	TGTGCCTGGAGTGTACAGAGCGTCGATACGCAGTATTTT
.	TRBV28	TRBJ2-1	.	CASSWGARDEQFF	TGTGCCAGCTCCTGGGGGGCCCGAGATGAGCAGTTCTTC
.	TRBV28	TRBJ2-7	.	CASSLSPTPEQYF	TGTGCCAGCAGTTTATCGCCGACGCCCGAGCAGTACTTC
TRBD1	TRBV28	TRBJ2-7	.	CASSPWGQTYEQYF	TGTGCCAGCAGTCCCTGGGGACAGACCTACGAGCAGTACTTC
.	TRBV7-2	TRBJ2-1	many	CASRRLGGASYNEQFF	TGTGCCAGCAGAAGGTTGGGCGGGGCCTCCTACAATGAGCAGTTCTTC
.	TRBV5-1	TRBJ1-1	.	CASSFDNKAFF	TGCGCCAGCAGTTTTGACAATAAAGCTTTCTTT
.	TRBV29-1	TRBJ1-1	many	CSVEDPTGVNTEAFF	TGCAGCGTTGAAGATCCGACAGGAGTGAACACTGAAGCTTTCTTT
.	TRBV19	TRBJ2-2	.	CASSVTGLGGELFF	TGTGCCAGTAGCGTCACAGGGTTGGGCGGGGAGCTGTTTTTT
.	TRBV7-8	TRBJ2-5	many	CASSLANLATQYF	TGTGCCAGCAGCTTAGCGAACCTGGCGACCCAGTACTTC
TRBD1	TRBV5-1	TRBJ1-5	few	CASSPGTGGWGQPQHF	TGCGCCAGCAGCCCCGGGACAGGGGGATGGGGTCAGCCCCAGCATTTT